The 14 T cell receptor beta chains below come from one sample, sequenced in a study of T cell responses to AZD1222 COVID-19 vaccine. The method was immunoSEQ multiplex PCR; TCRdb's version includes in-frame clones alone and lacks a portion of them. The table records about 110,000 clones, approximately 90% of them present only once. Specimen: peripheral blood, collected on day 0 of AZD1222 vaccination. These receptors were obtained from an adult in good health.

The genes are TRBV12-3 or TRBV12-4 and TRBJ1-5; possibly TRBD1 for D (5 bases). Trimming pared 6 bases from V and 7 bases from J, leaving 13 bases between. The CDR3 consists of 13 residues. The CDR3 DNA reads as TGTGCCAGCAGCAGGCGGGGCGAACAGCCCCAGCATTTT. The encoded protein is CASSRRGEQPQHF.

This chain uses TRBV29-1 with TRBJ2-6; the D is unclear. Per germline, CDR1 SQVTM and CDR2 ANQGSEA. This CDR3 is 14 amino acids long. V was trimmed by 1 base and J by 4 bases, leaving 8 bases between them. The CDR3 loop reads CSVEGVYGANVLTF. The CDR3 nucleotides read TGCAGCGTTGAAGGGGTCTACGGGGCCAACGTCCTGACTTTC. The full variable domain, in which reference TRBV29-1 and TRBJ2-6 provide the parts outside the CDR3, is SAVISQKPSRDICQRGTSLTIQCQVDSQVTMMFWYRQQPGQSLTLIATANQGSEATYESGFVIDKFPISRPNLTFSTLTVSNMSPEDSSIYLCSVEGVYGANVLTFGAGSRLTVL.

The CDR3 DNA reads as TGTGCCAGCAGCTCGCAGCTTTATGGCTACACCTTC. It codes for CASSSQLYGYTF. The chain couples TRBV7-9 to TRBJ1-2; no definite D call. CDR1 SEHNR and CDR2 FQNEAQ come from the germline V gene (reference sequence). Trimming removed 4 bases from V and 5 bases from J, with 8 bases in between. The CDR3 is 12 residues long.

The chain joins TRBV30 to TRBJ2-3; 11 bases fit TRBD2. Germline V gene data show CDR1 as GTSNPN and CDR2 as SVGIG (reference sequence). The CDR3 is 16 amino acids. Losses at the gene ends were 0 bases for V and 1 base for J; bases not matched to a gene: 3. The DNA of the CDR3 is TGTGCCTGGAGTGTAGTTAGCGGGGGGGGCACAGATACGCAGTATTTT. It specifies CAWSVVSGGGTDTQYF.

The chain uses TRBV6-5 and TRBJ1-2; the match to TRBD1 covers 8 bases. Germline V lookup: CDR1 MNHEY, CDR2 SVGAGI. CDR3 length equals 15 residues. The V and J ends lost 6 bases and 5 bases, in that order; junction bases with no gene match: 11. CDR3 protein: CASSSGTGLTYGYTF. Written as DNA, the CDR3 is TGTGCCAGCAGCTCCGGGACAGGATTGACGTATGGCTACACCTTC.

The rearrangement uses TRBV7-9 and TRBJ1-3; D unclear. V lost 2 bases and J 3 bases, leaving 17 bases between the germline ends. The CDR3 sequence is 17 residues long. Germline values: CDR1 SEHNR, CDR2 FQNEAQ (reference sequence). CDR3: CASSLRSQPTDGNTIYF. The CDR3 DNA sequence: TGTGCCAGCAGCTTAAGATCGCAACCCACAGATGGAAACACCATATATTTT.

CDR3 sequence reads: CASSPLAGDPYNEQFF. In DNA, the CDR3 is TGTGCCAGCAGCCCGTTGGCGGGGGATCCATACAATGAGCAGTTCTTC. The V and J genes are TRBV5-4 and TRBJ2-1; 7 bases align to TRBD2. Germline CDR1 is SGHNT and CDR2 is YYREEE (reference sequence). CDR3 length: 16 amino acids. V shed 4 bases and J 4 bases; nucleotides not matched to a gene: 11.

V gene TRBV7-8 combines with J gene TRBJ1-2; TRBD1 is a possible D gene (5 bases). Trimming shortened V by 2 bases and J by 6 bases, and 13 bases separated the two germline ends. The CDR3 extends over 14 amino acids. The germline V gene has CDR1 SGHVS and CDR2 FQNEAQ. CDR3 DNA sequence: TGTGCCAGCAGCTTAATCCCAGGGAAGGATGGCTACACCTTC. Its protein is CASSLIPGKDGYTF.

The chain couples TRBV27 to TRBJ2-7, with 8 nucleotides matching TRBD2. From germline, CDR1 is MNHEY and CDR2 SMNVEV (reference sequence). V was pared by 7 bases and J by 0 bases, with 8 bases of the junction left unmatched. The CDR3 has 15 amino acids. The DNA of the CDR3 is TGTGCCAGCACGGGCCGGACTAGCAACTCCTACGAGCAGTACTTC. Translating it yields CASTGRTSNSYEQYF.

J is TRBJ1-6 and V is TRBV25-1, with D possibly matching TRBD1 (5 bases). CDR3 length: 15 residues. Trimming cost V 3 bases and J 6 bases, with 12 bases left between them. Germline V gene lookup returns CDR1 MGHDK and CDR2 SYGVNS. The CDR3 region is CASSEDGTGNSPLHF. The CDR3 bases are TGTGCCAGCAGTGAGGATGGGACGGGTAATTCACCCCTCCACTTT.

This clone was seen just once. J is TRBJ2-5 and V is TRBV29-1, with D possibly called TRBD1 or TRBD2 (7 bases each). The V end lost 3 bases, the J end lost 5 bases, and 19 bases lay between the germline ends. Germline CDR1 reads SQVTM; CDR2 reads ANQGSEA. There are 15 residues in the CDR3. CDR3 nucleotides: TGCAGCGTTGAGGTTCAGGGGGGAGCGGGGGAGACCCAGTACTTC. Translating it yields CSVEVQGGAGETQYF.

The gene calls are TRBV5-1 and TRBJ2-7, with D perhaps TRBD2 (6 bases). V was pared by 4 bases and J by 3 bases, with 14 bases between. The CDR3 is 14 residues long. Germline-derived CDR1 and CDR2 are SGHRS and YFSETQ. Here the CDR3 reads CASSRVEGSYEQYF. The CDR3 region has the DNA TGCGCCAGCAGCCGGGTGGAGGGGAGCTACGAGCAGTACTTC.

In DNA, the CDR3 is TGTGCCAGCAGCCAATGGGGCAGGACTACTAATGAAAAACTGTTTTTT. It codes for CASSQWGRTTNEKLFF. The gene calls are TRBV14 and TRBJ1-4; possibly TRBD1 for D (5 bases). CDR3 length: 16 residues. Germline V lookup: CDR1 SGHDN, CDR2 FVKESK. V gave up 2 bases and J gave up 2 bases, with 12 bases separating them.

The V gene is TRBV16, the J gene TRBJ2-7; D unresolved. V shed 3 bases and J shed 3 bases, with 6 bases lying between them. Germline V CDR1 and CDR2: KGHSY, FQNENV. The CDR3 spans 12 residues. CDR3 region: CASSHVFYEQYF. CDR3 DNA: TGTGCCAGCAGCCACGTCTTCTACGAGCAGTACTTC. Filled out from reference TRBV16 and TRBJ2-7, the complete variable domain reads GEEVAQTPKHLVRGEGQKAKLYCAPIKGHSYVFWYQQVLKNEFKFLISFQNENVFDETGMPKERFSAKCLPNSPCSLEIQATKLEDSAVYFCASSHVFYEQYFGPGTRLTVT.